This TCR beta chain was recovered during a study of T cell repertoires in cytomegalovirus infection. Study context: Matching HLA type and CMV infection were both indicated by public TCR beta signatures.

Looked up from germline, CDR1 is LNHDA and CDR2 is SQIVND (reference sequence). This CDR3 region has 15 residues. With 5 bases clipped from V and 6 bases from J, the junction kept 9 bases outside the gene matches. A few counts support this clonotype. No antigen is known for it. TCRdb ran MiXCR on the reads and lists one entry per CDR3 protein. The table has 250,000 to 400,000 distinct CDR3 sequences, around a quarter seen once. The receptor comes from a human donor in good health (CMV status not recorded). Some clones in this sample may be carry-over from other donors' samples. This specimen consisted of cultured PBMCs, obtained from culture after CMV antigen stimulation. J is TRBJ1-1 and V is TRBV19; TRBD1 aligns across 10 bases. The CDR3 nucleotides read TGTGCCAGTAGTCCCCGGACAGGGGGGGGTTCTGAAGCTTTCTTT. Translating it yields CASSPRTGGGSEAFF.